A selection of T cell receptor beta chains follows, all from one sample in a study of beta chain features in type 1 diabetes. TCRdb's table, derived via immunoSEQ multiplex PCR, lists solely in-frame clones and lacks some. The sample lists some 15,000 clones, approximately 47% occurring once. Sequencing was carried out using stem cell memory CD4+ T cells from blood. Receptors originate from a woman aged 40 to 50 in good health. Each CDR3 is given with its conserved first and last residue. A D gene is named only where the DNA matches it firmly. Clone size, where shown, is once, few, many, or a class for clones that have expanded.

J: TRBJ2-1; size: .; length: 14; D: .; V: TRBV21-1; CDR3: CASSKTPVVGGQFF; DNA: TGTGCCAGCAGCAAAACCCCCGTCGTCGGTGGGCAGTTCTTC
J: TRBJ2-3; size: .; length: 18; D: TRBD2; V: TRBV11-2; CDR3: CASSLVGLGRTGGDTQYF; DNA: TGTGCCAGCAGCTTAGTAGGCCTGGGACGGACGGGAGGAGATACGCAGTATTTT
J: TRBJ1-6; size: .; length: 15; D: .; V: TRBV19; CDR3: CASIRDNRDNSPLHF; DNA: TGTGCCAGTATTAGGGACAATCGGGATAATTCACCCCTCCACTTT
J: TRBJ1-5; size: .; length: 14; D: .; V: TRBV5-1; CDR3: CASSPGGSNQPQHF; DNA: TGCGCCAGCTCCCCCGGGGGGTCCAATCAGCCCCAGCATTTT
J: TRBJ2-5; size: .; length: 18; D: .; V: TRBV21-1; CDR3: CASSARLACSSRQETQYF; DNA: TGTGCCAGCAGCGCTAGACTAGCCTGTTCGAGTAGGCAAGAGACCCAGTACTTC
J: TRBJ1-5; size: .; length: 13; D: TRBD1; V: TRBV18; CDR3: CASSTDRTQPQHF; DNA: TGTGCCAGCTCCACGGACAGGACGCAGCCCCAGCATTTT
J: TRBJ1-4; size: few; length: 15; D: .; V: TRBV7-9; CDR3: CASGLGEAPNEKLFF; DNA: TGTGCCAGCGGACTCGGGGAGGCGCCTAATGAAAAACTGTTTTTT
J: TRBJ2-2; size: .; length: 15; D: .; V: TRBV6-1; CDR3: CASRRSNWRTGELFF; DNA: TGTGCCAGCAGGCGATCAAACTGGAGGACCGGGGAGCTGTTTTTT
J: TRBJ2-3; size: medium-sized; length: 15; D: TRBD2; V: TRBV18; CDR3: CASSPAGGRSDTQYF; DNA: TGTGCCAGCTCACCGGCGGGGGGGCGCTCAGATACGCAGTATTTT
J: TRBJ1-3; size: medium-sized; length: 12; D: .; V: TRBV6-6; CDR3: CASGSSGNTIYF; DNA: TGTGCCAGCGGGAGCTCTGGAAACACCATATATTTT
J: TRBJ1-2; size: few; length: 14; D: .; V: TRBV9; CDR3: CASSAREGLSGYTF; DNA: TGTGCCAGCAGCGCCAGAGAGGGTTTGAGTGGCTACACCTTC
J: TRBJ2-7; size: .; length: 14; D: TRBD1; V: TRBV7-9; CDR3: CASQKEGASYEQYF; DNA: TGTGCCAGCCAAAAAGAGGGGGCTTCGTACGAGCAGTACTTC
J: TRBJ2-3; size: .; length: 14; D: TRBD1; V: TRBV6-1; CDR3: CASSAGGARDTQYF; DNA: TGTGCCAGCAGCGCAGGGGGAGCCCGGGATACGCAGTATTTT
J: TRBJ2-1; size: few; length: 13; D: .; V: TRBV5-1; CDR3: CASRERPLDEQFF; DNA: TGCGCCAGCAGGGAGAGACCATTGGATGAGCAGTTCTTC
J: TRBJ1-2; size: once; length: 14; D: .; V: TRBV5-8; CDR3: CASSFISGKVGYTF; DNA: TGTGCCAGCAGCTTTATCTCAGGGAAAGTTGGCTACACCTTC
J: TRBJ1-1; size: once; length: 12; D: .; V: TRBV10-3; CDR3: CAIRLTGTEVFF; DNA: TGTGCCATCAGACTCACAGGAACTGAAGTTTTCTTT
J: TRBJ2-7; size: few; length: 15; D: .; V: TRBV11-2; CDR3: CASRSWGGASYEQYF; DNA: TGTGCCAGCAGGTCGTGGGGCGGGGCCTCCTACGAGCAGTACTTC
J: TRBJ2-6; size: .; length: 17; D: .; V: TRBV7-6; CDR3: CASSPGVFHSGANVLTF; DNA: TGTGCCAGCAGCCCCGGAGTTTTCCACTCTGGGGCCAACGTCCTGACTTTC
J: TRBJ2-1; size: .; length: 11; D: .; V: TRBV2; CDR3: CASSEVRGAFF; DNA: TGTGCCAGCAGTGAAGTAAGGGGTGCGTTCTTC
J: TRBJ2-1; size: few; length: 15; D: TRBD2; V: TRBV6-1; CDR3: CASSESGSGGYTPFF; DNA: TGTGCCAGCAGTGAATCGGGTAGCGGGGGCTACACCCCGTTCTTC